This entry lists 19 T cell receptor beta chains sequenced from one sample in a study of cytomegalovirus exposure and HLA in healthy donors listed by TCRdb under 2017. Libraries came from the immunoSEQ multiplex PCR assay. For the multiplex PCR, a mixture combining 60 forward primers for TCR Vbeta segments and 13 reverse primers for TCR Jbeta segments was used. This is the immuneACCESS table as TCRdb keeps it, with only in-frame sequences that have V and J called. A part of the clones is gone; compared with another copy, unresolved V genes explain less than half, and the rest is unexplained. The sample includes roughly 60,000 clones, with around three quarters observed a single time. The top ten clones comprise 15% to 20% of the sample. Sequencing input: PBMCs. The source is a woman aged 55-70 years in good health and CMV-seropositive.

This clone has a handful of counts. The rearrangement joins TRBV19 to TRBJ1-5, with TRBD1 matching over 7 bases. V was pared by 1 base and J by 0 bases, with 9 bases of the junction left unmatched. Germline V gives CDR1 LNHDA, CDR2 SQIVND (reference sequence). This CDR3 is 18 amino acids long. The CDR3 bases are TGTGCCAGTAGTATAGGGTCCTTGACAGGGCTTAGCAATCAGCCCCAGCATTTT. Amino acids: CASSIGSLTGLSNQPQHF. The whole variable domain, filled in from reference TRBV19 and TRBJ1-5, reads DGGITQSPKYLFRKEGQNVTLSCEQNLNHDAMYWYRQDPGQGLRLIYYSQIVNDFQKGDIAEGYSVSREKKESFPLTVTSAQKNPTAFYLCASSIGSLTGLSNQPQHFGDGTRLSIL.

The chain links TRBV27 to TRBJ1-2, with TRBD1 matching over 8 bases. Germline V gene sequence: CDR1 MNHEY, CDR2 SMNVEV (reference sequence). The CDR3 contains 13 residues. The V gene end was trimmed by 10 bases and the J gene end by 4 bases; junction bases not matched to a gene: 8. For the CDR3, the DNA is TGTGCCACTCCAGGGGGCAGAGGCTATGGCTACACCTTC. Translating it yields CATPGGRGYGYTF.

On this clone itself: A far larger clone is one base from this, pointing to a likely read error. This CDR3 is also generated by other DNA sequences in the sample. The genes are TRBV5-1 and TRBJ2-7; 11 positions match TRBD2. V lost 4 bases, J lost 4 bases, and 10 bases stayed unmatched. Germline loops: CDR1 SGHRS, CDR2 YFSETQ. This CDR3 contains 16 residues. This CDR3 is CASSELAGALLYEQYF. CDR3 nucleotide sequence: TGCGCCAGCAGCGAACTAGCGGGGGCCCTGCTATACGAGCAGTACTTC.

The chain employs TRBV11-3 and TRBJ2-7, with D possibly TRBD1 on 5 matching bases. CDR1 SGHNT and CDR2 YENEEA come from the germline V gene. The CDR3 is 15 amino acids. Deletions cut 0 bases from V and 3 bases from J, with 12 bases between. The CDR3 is CASSLDGANYYEQYF. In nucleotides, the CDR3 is TGTGCCAGCAGCTTAGATGGGGCCAACTACTACGAGCAGTACTTC. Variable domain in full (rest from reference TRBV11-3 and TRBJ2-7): EAGVVQSPRYKIIEKKQPVAFWCNPISGHNTLYWYLQNLGQGPELLIRYENEEAVDDSQLPKDRFSAERLKGVDSTLKIQPAELGDSAVYLCASSLDGANYYEQYFGPGTRLTVT.

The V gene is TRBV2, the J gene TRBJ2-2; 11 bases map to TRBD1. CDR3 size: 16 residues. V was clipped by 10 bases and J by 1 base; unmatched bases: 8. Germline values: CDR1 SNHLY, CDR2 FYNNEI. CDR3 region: CANRDRGMLNTGELFF. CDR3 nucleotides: TGTGCCAACCGGGACAGGGGGATGTTGAACACCGGGGAGCTGTTTTTT. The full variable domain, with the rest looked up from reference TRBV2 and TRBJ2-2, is EPEVTQTPSHQVTQMGQEVILRCVPISNHLYFYWYRQILGQKVEFLVSFYNNEISEKSEIFDDQFSVERPDGSNFTLKIRSTKLEDSAMYFCANRDRGMLNTGELFFGEGSRLTVL.

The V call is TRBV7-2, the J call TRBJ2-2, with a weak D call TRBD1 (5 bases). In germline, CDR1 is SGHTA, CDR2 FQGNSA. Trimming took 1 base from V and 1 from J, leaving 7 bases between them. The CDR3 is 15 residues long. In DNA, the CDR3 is TGTGCCAGCAGCTTAGTACAGGAGAACACCGGGGAGCTGTTTTTT. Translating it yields CASSLVQENTGELFF.

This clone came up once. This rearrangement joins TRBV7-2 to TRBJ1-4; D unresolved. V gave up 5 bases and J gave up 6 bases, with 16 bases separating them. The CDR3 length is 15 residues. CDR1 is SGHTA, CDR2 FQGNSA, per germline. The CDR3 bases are TGTGCCAGCAGCCTCCTCGGCAGGCTTCATGAAAAACTGTTTTTT. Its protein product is CASSLLGRLHEKLFF.

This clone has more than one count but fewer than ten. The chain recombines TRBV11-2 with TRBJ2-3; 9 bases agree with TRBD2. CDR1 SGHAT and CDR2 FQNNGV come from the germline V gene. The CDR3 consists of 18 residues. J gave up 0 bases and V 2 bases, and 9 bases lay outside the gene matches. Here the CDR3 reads CASSLYGSGGTSTDTQYF. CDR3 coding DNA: TGTGCCAGCAGCTTATATGGGAGCGGGGGGACTAGCACAGATACGCAGTATTTT.

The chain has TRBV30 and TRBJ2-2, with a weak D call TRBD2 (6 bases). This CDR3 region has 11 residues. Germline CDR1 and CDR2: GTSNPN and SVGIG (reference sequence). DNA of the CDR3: TGTTCTCGAATAGCGGCCGGGGAGCTGTTTTTT. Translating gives CSRIAAGELFF.

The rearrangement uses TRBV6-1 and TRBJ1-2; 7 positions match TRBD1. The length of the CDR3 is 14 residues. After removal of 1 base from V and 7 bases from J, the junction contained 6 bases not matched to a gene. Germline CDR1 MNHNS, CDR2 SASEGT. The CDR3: CASSEEAGGSGYTF. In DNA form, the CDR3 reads TGTGCCAGCAGTGAAGAAGCAGGGGGAAGTGGCTACACCTTC.

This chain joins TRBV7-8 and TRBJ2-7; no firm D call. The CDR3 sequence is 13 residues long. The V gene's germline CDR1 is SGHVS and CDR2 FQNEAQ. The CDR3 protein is CFSKQKPAYEQYF. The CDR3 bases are TGTTTTAGCAAGCAGAAGCCGGCATACGAGCAGTACTTC. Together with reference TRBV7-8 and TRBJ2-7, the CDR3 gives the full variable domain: GAGVSQSPRYKVAKRGQDVALRCDPISGHVSLFWYQQALGQGPEFLTYFQNEAQLDKSGLPSDRFFAERPEGSVSTLKIQRTQQEDSAVYLCFSKQKPAYEQYFGPGTRLTVT.

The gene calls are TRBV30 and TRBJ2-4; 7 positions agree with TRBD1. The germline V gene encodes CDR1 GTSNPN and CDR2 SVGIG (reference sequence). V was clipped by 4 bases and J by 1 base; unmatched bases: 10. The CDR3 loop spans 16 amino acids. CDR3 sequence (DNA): TGTGCCTGGAACCCCGACAGGGTCGGCGCCAAAAACATTCAGTACTTC. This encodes CAWNPDRVGAKNIQYF.

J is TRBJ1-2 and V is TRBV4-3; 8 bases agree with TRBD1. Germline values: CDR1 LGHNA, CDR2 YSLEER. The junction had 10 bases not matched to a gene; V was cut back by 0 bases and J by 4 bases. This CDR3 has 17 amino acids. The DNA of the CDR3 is TGCGCCAGCAGCCAAGATCATGTAGGACAGGGCTCCTATGGCTACACCTTC. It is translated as CASSQDHVGQGSYGYTF.

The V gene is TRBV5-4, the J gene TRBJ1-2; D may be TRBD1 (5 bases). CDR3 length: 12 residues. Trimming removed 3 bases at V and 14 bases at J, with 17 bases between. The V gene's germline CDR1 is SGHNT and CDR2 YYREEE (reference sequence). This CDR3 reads CASSSVQDVPTF. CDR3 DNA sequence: TGTGCCAGCAGCTCGGTACAGGATGTTCCAACCTTC.

The CDR3 here is CASSEFSTLHF. CDR3 nucleotides: TGTGCCAGCAGTGAATTTAGTACCCTCCACTTT. V and J are TRBV6-1 and TRBJ1-6, with D unclear. Trimming cost V 2 bases and J 14 bases, with 7 bases left between them. Per the germline V gene, CDR1 is MNHNS and CDR2 is SASEGT. This CDR3 has 11 residues.

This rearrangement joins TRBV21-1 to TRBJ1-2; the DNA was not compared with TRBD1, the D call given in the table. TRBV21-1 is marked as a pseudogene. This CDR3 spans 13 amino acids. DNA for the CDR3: TGTGCCAGCAGCAAAAAGGGGGCACGAGGCTACACCTTC. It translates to CASSKKGARGYTF.

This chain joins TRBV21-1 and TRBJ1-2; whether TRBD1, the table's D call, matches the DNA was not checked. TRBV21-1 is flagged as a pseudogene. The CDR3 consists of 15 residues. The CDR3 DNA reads TGTGCCAGCAGCACTCTACAGGGGTATCCATTCGGCTACACCTTC. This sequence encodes CASSTLQGYPFGYTF.

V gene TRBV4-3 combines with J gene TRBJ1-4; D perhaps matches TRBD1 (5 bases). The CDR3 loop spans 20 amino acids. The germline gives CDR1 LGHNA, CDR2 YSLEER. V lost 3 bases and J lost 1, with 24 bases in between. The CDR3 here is CASSQGGDWYRSLTNEKLFF. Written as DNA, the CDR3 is TGCGCCAGCAGCCAGGGAGGGGACTGGTACCGCTCACTAACTAATGAAAAACTGTTTTTT.

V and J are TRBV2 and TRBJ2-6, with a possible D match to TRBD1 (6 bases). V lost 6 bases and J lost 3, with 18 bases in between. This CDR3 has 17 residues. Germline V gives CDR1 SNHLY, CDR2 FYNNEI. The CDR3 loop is CASREPRGSDGANVLTF. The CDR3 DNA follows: TGTGCCAGCAGGGAACCAAGGGGGTCAGATGGGGCCAACGTCCTGACTTTC.